The 21 T cell receptor beta chains below all came from one sample that was sequenced in a study of Graves' ophthalmopathy and Graves' hyperthyroidism. Using RNA transcripts, the TCR beta CDR3 regions were amplified. A first-round RT-PCR used HTBI primers, followed by a second-round multiplex PCR. TCRdb re-called the multiplex PCR reads with MiXCR, one entry per CDR3 protein. The sample contains about 220,000 distinct CDR3 sequences, roughly 21% of which appear only once. The sequenced sample was peripheral blood. The source of these receptors is a woman between 45 and 65 years old with Graves' ophthalmopathy.

At least ten counts were recorded for this clonotype. The chain is built from TRBV6-1 and TRBJ2-7; TRBD1 matches at 10 bases. Germline V gene lookup returns CDR1 MNHNS and CDR2 SASEGT. Losses at the gene ends were 6 bases for V and 0 bases for J; bases not matched to a gene: 5. The CDR3 has 15 residues. The CDR3 DNA sequence: TGTGCCAGCAGGAAGGACAGGGGGGACTCCTACGAGCAGTACTTC. Protein sequence: CASRKDRGDSYEQYF.

This clonotype was recorded at least ten times. At one of its ends the junction is not consistent with the germline gene, which may arise from a read error. The chain uses TRBV7-9 and TRBJ2-2, with D maybe TRBD1 (6 bases). CDR1 is SEHNR and CDR2 is FQNEAQ in the germline V gene (reference sequence). This CDR3 comprises 14 residues. The CDR3, as DNA: TGTGCCAGCGGCTTAAGAGGGGGCACCGGGGAGCTGTTTTTT. Protein: CASGLRGGTGELFF.

This clonotype was seen many times. This chain uses TRBV6-1 with TRBJ2-7; D not resolved. This CDR3 is 14 amino acids long. With 3 bases removed from V and 2 bases from J, the gap between germline ends came to 11 bases. CDR1 and CDR2 from the germline V gene are MNHNS and SASEGT. The CDR3 protein is CASSDTKPPYEQYF. The CDR3 DNA follows: TGTGCCAGCAGTGACACTAAACCCCCCTACGAGCAGTACTTC.

This chain links TRBV6-5 with TRBJ1-2; 7 bases are shared with TRBD1. The CDR3 runs 15 residues. V lost 6 bases, J lost 3 bases, and 10 bases stayed unmatched. Germline loops: CDR1 MNHEY, CDR2 SVGAGI. CDR3 DNA sequence: TGTGCCAGCAGACAAGACAGGGATCCCTACTATGGCTACACCTTC. Amino acid sequence: CASRQDRDPYYGYTF.

This clonotype occurred a few times. This sequence joins TRBV11-2 and TRBJ1-2, with 10 bases lining up with TRBD1. V dropped 0 bases and J dropped 7; count of bases not matched to a gene: 14. This CDR3 is 18 amino acids long. Germline lookup yields CDR1 SGHAT and CDR2 FQNNGV. CDR3 protein: CASSLDLSKGQGLGGYTF. The CDR3 DNA reads as TGTGCCAGCAGCTTAGACCTTTCTAAGGGACAGGGGTTGGGTGGCTACACCTTC.

Only a few counts were recorded for this clonotype. A read error may explain this, as a much larger clone is one base away. The chain links TRBV29-1 to TRBJ1-1; D not resolved. The CDR3 is 13 amino acids. Trimming shortened V by 3 bases and J by 3 bases, and 11 bases separated the two germline ends. CDR1 is SQVTM, CDR2 ANQGSEA, per germline. The CDR3 nucleotides read TGCAGCGTTGAGGATGGAATGGACACTGAAGCTTTCTTT. Translated: CSVEDGMDTEAFF.

This clonotype showed up many times. The V call is TRBV14, the J call TRBJ2-2, with a tentative D call TRBD1 (5 bases). V was cut by 6 bases and J by 3 bases, with 11 bases left in between. Germline V gene lookup returns CDR1 SGHDN and CDR2 FVKESK. This CDR3 contains 14 residues. The CDR3: CASRSTGYTGELFF. The CDR3 DNA reads TGTGCCAGCAGATCCACAGGATACACCGGGGAGCTGTTTTTT.

This clonotype has only a few counts. This may arise from a read error, as a much more abundant clone is one base away. The J gene is TRBJ2-2, the V gene TRBV24-1, with 8 bases fitting TRBD1. The CDR3 has 15 amino acids. The V gene end was trimmed by 9 bases and the J gene end by 4 bases; junction bases not matched to a gene: 9. Germline CDR1 is KGHDR and CDR2 is SFDVKD. The CDR3 region has the DNA TGTGCCACCTCCGGACGGGACAGGATCACCGGGGAGCTGTTTTTT. Protein: CATSGRDRITGELFF.

This clonotype has just a few counts. J is TRBJ1-1 and V is TRBV5-1, with D possibly being TRBD1 (6 bases). The germline V gene has CDR1 SGHRS and CDR2 YFSETQ. Trimming took off 4 bases at V and 11 bases at J, with 18 bases between the two ends. This CDR3 has 13 residues. The CDR3 is CASSTTQGARAFF. The DNA of the CDR3 is TGCGCCAGCAGCACAACACAGGGAGCGCGGGCTTTCTTT.

In its sample, this clonotype was seen many times. The V and J genes are TRBV28 and TRBJ1-2; TRBD1 matches 7 bases. This CDR3 region has 15 residues. The V and J ends lost 10 bases and 3 bases, in that order; junction bases with no gene match: 14. Germline CDR1 is MDHEN and CDR2 is SYDVKM. The CDR3 region has the DNA TGTGCCACCTTCCAATGGAGGACAGGTGACTATGGCTACACCTTC. Translated: CATFQWRTGDYGYTF.

This CDR3 is CASSPDTSAYEQYF. In DNA form, the CDR3 reads TGTGCCAGCAGCCCGGACACTAGCGCCTACGAGCAGTACTTC. V and J are TRBV3-1 and TRBJ2-7; 7 nucleotides line up with TRBD2. J gave up 2 bases and V 4 bases, and 5 bases lay outside the gene matches. The CDR3 spans 14 residues. Germline loops: CDR1 LGHDT, CDR2 YNNKEL (reference sequence).

As concerns this clonotype: The junction shows a germline mismatch at one end, possibly a read error. The chain is built from TRBV5-1 and TRBJ1-2, with D maybe TRBD1 (5 bases). The CDR3 sequence is 14 residues long. Germline lookup yields CDR1 SGHRS and CDR2 YFSETQ. CDR3 nucleotide sequence: TGCGCCAGCAGCCCACGGGGAGGGGTTGAGGGCTGCACCTTC. Residues: CASSPRGGVEGCTF.

This clonotype was picked up many times. V usage is TRBV20-1 and J usage is TRBJ2-5; D is tentatively TRBD1 or TRBD2 (6 bases each). The germline V gene encodes CDR1 DFQATT and CDR2 SNEGSKA (reference sequence). This CDR3 has 16 residues. The V and J ends lost 0 bases and 0 bases respectively, with 14 bases between them. This CDR3 is CSARDLLGGYQETQYF. CDR3 coding DNA: TGCAGTGCTAGAGATCTGCTAGGGGGGTACCAAGAGACCCAGTACTTC.

The chain is built from TRBV6-1 and TRBJ2-7; D is uncertain. This CDR3 has 13 residues. V lost 6 bases and J 0 bases, leaving 9 bases between the germline ends. Germline values: CDR1 MNHNS, CDR2 SASEGT. The CDR3 reads CASRPGPSYEQYF. The CDR3 nucleotides are TGTGCCAGCAGGCCCGGGCCCTCCTACGAGCAGTACTTC.

The chain joins TRBV5-1 to TRBJ1-1, with 7 positions matching TRBD1. After removal of 4 bases from V and 1 base from J, the junction contained 10 bases not matched to a gene. The CDR3 runs 16 residues. The V gene's germline CDR1 is SGHRS and CDR2 YFSETQ. As DNA, the CDR3 is TGCGCCAGCAGCAGGACGACAGGGTATTCGAACACTGAAGCTTTCTTT. Residues: CASSRTTGYSNTEAFF.

The genes are TRBV11-1 and TRBJ1-1; D may be TRBD1 (6 bases). Trimming shortened V by 6 bases and J by 0 bases, and 17 bases separated the two germline ends. The CDR3 is 16 residues long. Germline V CDR1 and CDR2: SGHAT, FQDESV (reference sequence). CDR3 sequence reads: CASSRARGTLNTEAFF. Written as DNA, the CDR3 is TGTGCCAGCAGTCGCGCCCGGGGGACATTGAACACTGAAGCTTTCTTT.

This clonotype was picked up many times. The rearrangement joins TRBV24-1 to TRBJ1-1, with D perhaps matching TRBD1 (5 bases). Germline V gives CDR1 KGHDR, CDR2 SFDVKD. The V gene lost 4 bases and the J gene lost 6 bases, with 11 bases spanning the gap. This CDR3 is 13 amino acids long. The DNA for the CDR3 is TGTGCCACCAGTGAGGGGACCGCGGCTGAAGCTTTCTTT. Translated: CATSEGTAAEAFF.

The J gene is TRBJ1-2, the V gene TRBV19; D is undetermined. CDR1 is LNHDA, CDR2 SQIVND, per germline (reference sequence). The CDR3 sequence is 13 residues long. V shed 3 bases and J shed 3 bases, with 8 bases lying between them. CDR3 loop: CASSIDGYYGYTF. For the CDR3, the DNA is TGTGCCAGTAGTATCGACGGCTACTATGGCTACACCTTC. The whole variable domain, filled in from reference TRBV19 and TRBJ1-2, reads DGGITQSPKYLFRKEGQNVTLSCEQNLNHDAMYWYRQDPGQGLRLIYYSQIVNDFQKGDIAEGYSVSREKKESFPLTVTSAQKNPTAFYLCASSIDGYYGYTFGSGTRLTVV.

This clonotype was found many times. The J gene is TRBJ2-7, the V gene TRBV20-1, with 8 bases identical to TRBD1. With 0 bases clipped from V and 5 bases from J, the junction kept 6 bases outside the gene matches. Germline CDR1 and CDR2: DFQATT and SNEGSKA (reference sequence). The CDR3 is 14 residues long. CDR3 sequence: CSARDIQGGDEQYF. The DNA for the CDR3 is TGCAGTGCTAGAGATATACAGGGGGGCGACGAGCAGTACTTC.

V usage is TRBV24-1 and J usage is TRBJ2-2; D tentatively reads TRBD1 or TRBD2 (7 bases each). The V and J ends lost 11 bases and 1 base respectively, with 13 bases between them. This CDR3 has 14 amino acids. Per germline, CDR1 KGHDR and CDR2 SFDVKD. CDR3 sequence: CASRGGKNTGELFF. CDR3 DNA sequence: TGTGCCAGCAGGGGGGGAAAGAACACCGGGGAGCTGTTTTTT.

The gene calls are TRBV11-2 and TRBJ1-1; 7 bases are shared with TRBD1. The CDR3 length is 16 residues. From germline, CDR1 is SGHAT and CDR2 FQNNGV. The trim removed 1 base at V and 4 bases at J, leaving 9 bases unmatched. CDR3 coding DNA: TGTGCCAGCAGCTTAGGAGTGGGGACAGTGGTCACTGAAGCTTTCTTT. Protein: CASSLGVGTVVTEAFF.